This paragraph reports one T cell receptor beta chain. The CDR3 runs 14 residues. V gave up 7 bases and J gave up 4 bases, with 17 bases separating them. Germline CDR1 reads ENHRY; CDR2 reads SYGVKD. Data came from immunoSEQ multiplex PCR; TCRdb stores just in-frame clones and leaves some out. The sample yields roughly 130,000 clones, 89% seen once. These data are taken from a study of cytomegalovirus exposure and HLA in healthy donors. The sequence was obtained from a man under 40 in good health and CMV-seronegative. This chain connects TRBV10-3 to TRBJ2-7; possibly TRBD2 for D (5 bases). The sample taken for sequencing was PBMCs. CDR3 loop: CAITDEEVAYEQYF. The DNA for the CDR3 is TGTGCCATCACCGACGAGGAGGTCGCGTACGAGCAGTACTTC.